This TCR beta chain is drawn from a study of CD4 T cells in relation to SARS-CoV-2 and coronaviruses. This CDR3 contains 16 residues. V was trimmed by 5 bases and J by 6 bases, leaving 23 bases between them. CDR1 and CDR2 (germline): LGHDT, YNNKEL (reference sequence). Here immunoSEQ multiplex PCR was the method, and the copy in TCRdb shows in-frame clones only, minus some. The sample includes 10,000 to 15,000 clones, roughly three quarters of them seen just once. A note on this clone: Antigen specificity is unknown.

Unexposed donor CD4+ T cells date from 2011-2018, before the COVID-19 pandemic. CD4+ T cells were isolated from the cells after around 10 days of culture. Cells permitting, SARS-CoV-2 S/N and four cold-coronavirus spikes were tested on unexposed-donor CD4+ T cells. Material: CD4+ T cells from PBMCs, cultured in vitro. This sequence originates from a human donor in good health. This chain connects TRBV3-1 (or the pseudogene TRBV3-2) to TRBJ2-7; tentatively, D is TRBD1 (5 bases). CDR3 DNA: TGTGCCAGCAGCTCTACAGTACAGGTCGAGCGCTCCGAGCAGTACTTC. Translating it yields CASSSTVQVERSEQYF.